This T cell receptor (beta chain) came from a study of long-term antiretroviral therapy in people with HIV. Each contributor possessed a minimum of one pre-ART and a minimum of two post-ART PBMC samples. As regards this clone: Its antigen is not identified.

General study findings and limits: Documentation of ART adherence, viral resistance or therapy changes was absent. Whichever time point was examined, clones expanded before ART dominated the repertoire. Control repertoires displayed wider CDR3 length ranges than the HIV repertoires.

This was the immunoSEQ v3.0 assay at survey level. Produced via immunoSEQ multiplex PCR; TCRdb's table is partial and in-frame only. The sample has 35,000 to 40,000 clones; around 82% are singletons. The clonotype comes from a man aged 18-30 years with HIV. This material consisted of unsorted PBMCs, taken 0.3 years after starting antiretroviral therapy.

The CDR3: CAINPSGGGELFF. The DNA for the CDR3 is TGTGCCATCAATCCCTCAGGGGGCGGGGAGCTGTTTTTT. J is TRBJ2-2 and V is TRBV10-3; TRBD1 matches 7 bases. The CDR3 consists of 13 residues. With V trimmed by 7 bases and J by 7 bases, 6 bases remained unmatched. Germline V lookup: CDR1 ENHRY, CDR2 SYGVKD.